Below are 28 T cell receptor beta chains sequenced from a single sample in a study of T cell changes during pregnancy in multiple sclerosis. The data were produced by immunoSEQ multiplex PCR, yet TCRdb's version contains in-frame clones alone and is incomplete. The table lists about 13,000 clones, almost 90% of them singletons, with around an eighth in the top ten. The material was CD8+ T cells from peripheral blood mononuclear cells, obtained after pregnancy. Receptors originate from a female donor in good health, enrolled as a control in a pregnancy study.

CDR3 in DNA: TGCGCCAGCAGCCACGTACGGGACACGAACACCGGGGAGCTGTTTTTT. Translated: CASSHVRDTNTGELFF. The rearrangement joins TRBV4-1 to TRBJ2-2; TRBD1 might be the D (6 bases). The V end was cut by 3 bases, the J end by 0 bases, with 11 bases between. Germline V gives CDR1 MGHRA, CDR2 YSYEKL. This CDR3 contains 16 residues.

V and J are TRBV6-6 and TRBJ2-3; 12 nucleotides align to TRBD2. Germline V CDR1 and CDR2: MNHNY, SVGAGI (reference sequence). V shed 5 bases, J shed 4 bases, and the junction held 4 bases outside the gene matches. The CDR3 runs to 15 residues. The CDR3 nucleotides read TGTGCCAGCAGTATACTAGCGGGAGGACCAGATACGCAGTATTTT. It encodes CASSILAGGPDTQYF.

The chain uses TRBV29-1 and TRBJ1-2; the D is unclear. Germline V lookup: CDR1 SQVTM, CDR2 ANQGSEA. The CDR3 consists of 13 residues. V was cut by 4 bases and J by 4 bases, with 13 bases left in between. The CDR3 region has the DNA TGCAGCGTTGTGGCAGATCCCTCCTATGGCTACACCTTC. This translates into CSVVADPSYGYTF.

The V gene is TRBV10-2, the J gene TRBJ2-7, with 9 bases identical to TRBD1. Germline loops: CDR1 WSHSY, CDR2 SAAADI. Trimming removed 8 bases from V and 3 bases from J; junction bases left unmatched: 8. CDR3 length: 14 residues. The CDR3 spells CASRTEDRGYEQYF. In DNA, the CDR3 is TGCGCCAGCCGAACCGAGGACAGGGGCTACGAGCAGTACTTC.

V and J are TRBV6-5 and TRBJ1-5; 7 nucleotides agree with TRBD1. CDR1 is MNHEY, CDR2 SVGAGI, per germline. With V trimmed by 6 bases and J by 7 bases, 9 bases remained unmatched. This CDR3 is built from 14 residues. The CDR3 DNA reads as TGTGCCAGCAGCGACAGGGCTGGGGAGCAGCCCCAGCATTTT. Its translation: CASSDRAGEQPQHF.

CDR3 sequence: CASSLMPRGTVETQYF. The CDR3 DNA reads TGTGCCAGCAGCTTGATGCCCCGGGGGACCGTAGAGACCCAGTACTTC. The chain employs TRBV11-2 and TRBJ2-5, with TRBD2 as a possible D gene (6 bases). This CDR3 has 16 residues. V was clipped by 3 bases and J by 4 bases, with 18 bases between them. In germline, CDR1 is SGHAT, CDR2 FQNNGV.

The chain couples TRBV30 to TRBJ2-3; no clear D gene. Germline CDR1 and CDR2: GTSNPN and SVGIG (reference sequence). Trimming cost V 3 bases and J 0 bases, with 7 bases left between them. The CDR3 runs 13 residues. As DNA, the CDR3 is TGTGCCTGGAGCGCCTATAGCACAGATACGCAGTATTTT. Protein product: CAWSAYSTDTQYF.

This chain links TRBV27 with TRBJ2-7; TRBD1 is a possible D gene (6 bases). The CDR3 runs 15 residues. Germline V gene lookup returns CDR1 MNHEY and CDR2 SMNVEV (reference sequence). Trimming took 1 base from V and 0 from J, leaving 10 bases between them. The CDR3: CASSLFGQSSYEQYF. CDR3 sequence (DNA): TGTGCCAGCAGTTTATTTGGACAGAGCTCCTACGAGCAGTACTTC.

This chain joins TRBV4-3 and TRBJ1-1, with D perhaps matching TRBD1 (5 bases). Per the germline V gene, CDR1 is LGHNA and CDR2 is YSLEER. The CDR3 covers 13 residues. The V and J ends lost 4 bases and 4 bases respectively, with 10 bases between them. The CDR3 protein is CASSLGEVTEAFF. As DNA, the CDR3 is TGCGCCAGCAGCCTAGGGGAGGTCACTGAAGCTTTCTTT.

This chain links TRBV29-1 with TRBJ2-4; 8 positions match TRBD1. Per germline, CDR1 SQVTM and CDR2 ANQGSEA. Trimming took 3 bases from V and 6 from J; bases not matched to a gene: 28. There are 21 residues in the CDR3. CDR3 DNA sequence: TGCAGCGTTGAGTCGGGACAGGTGGAGGGGAAGGCTTCACCTTCGGGAAACATTCAGTACTTC. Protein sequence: CSVESGQVEGKASPSGNIQYF.

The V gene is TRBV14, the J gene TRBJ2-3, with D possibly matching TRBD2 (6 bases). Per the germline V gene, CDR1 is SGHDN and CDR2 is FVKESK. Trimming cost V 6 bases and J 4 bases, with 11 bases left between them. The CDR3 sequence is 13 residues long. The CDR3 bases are TGTGCCAGCAGTTCGGAGGGACCAGATACGCAGTATTTT. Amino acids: CASSSEGPDTQYF.

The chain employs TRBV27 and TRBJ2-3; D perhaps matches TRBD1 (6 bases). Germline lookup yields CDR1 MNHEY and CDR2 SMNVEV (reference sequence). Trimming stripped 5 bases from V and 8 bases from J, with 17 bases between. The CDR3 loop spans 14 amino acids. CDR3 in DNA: TGTGCCAGCAGTAGTAGGGTTACAGGGCCTACGCAGTATTTT. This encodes CASSSRVTGPTQYF.

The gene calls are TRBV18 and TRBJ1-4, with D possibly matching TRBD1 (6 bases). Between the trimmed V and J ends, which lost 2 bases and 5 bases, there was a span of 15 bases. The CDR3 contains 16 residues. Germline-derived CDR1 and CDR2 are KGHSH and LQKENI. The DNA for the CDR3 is TGTGCCAGCTCACCATACAAGGACAGCTTAAATGAAAAACTGTTTTTT. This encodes CASSPYKDSLNEKLFF.

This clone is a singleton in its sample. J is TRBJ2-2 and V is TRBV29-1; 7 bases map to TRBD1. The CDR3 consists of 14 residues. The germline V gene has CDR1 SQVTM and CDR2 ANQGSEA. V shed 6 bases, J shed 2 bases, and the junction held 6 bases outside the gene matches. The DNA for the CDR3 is TGCAGCGTCGCTCGACAGGGAAACACCGGGGAGCTGTTTTTT. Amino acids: CSVARQGNTGELFF.

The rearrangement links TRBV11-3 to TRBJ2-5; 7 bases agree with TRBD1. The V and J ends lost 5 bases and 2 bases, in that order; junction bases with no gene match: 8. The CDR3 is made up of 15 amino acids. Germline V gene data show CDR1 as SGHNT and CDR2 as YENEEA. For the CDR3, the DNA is TGTGCCAGCAGCCCCAGGACAGGAGGACAAGAGACCCAGTACTTC. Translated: CASSPRTGGQETQYF.

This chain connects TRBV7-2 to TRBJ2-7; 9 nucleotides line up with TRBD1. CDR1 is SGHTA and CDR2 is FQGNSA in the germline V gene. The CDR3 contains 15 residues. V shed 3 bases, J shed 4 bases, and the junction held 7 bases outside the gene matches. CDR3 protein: CASSFGTGRPYEQYF. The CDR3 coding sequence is TGTGCCAGCAGCTTCGGGACAGGGCGCCCTTACGAGCAGTACTTC.

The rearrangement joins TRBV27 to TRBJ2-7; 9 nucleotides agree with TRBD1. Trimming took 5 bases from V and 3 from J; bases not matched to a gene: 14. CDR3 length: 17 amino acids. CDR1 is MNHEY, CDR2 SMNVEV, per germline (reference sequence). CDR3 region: CASSIYPIKTGGYEQYF. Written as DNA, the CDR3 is TGTGCCAGCAGTATCTACCCCATTAAGACAGGGGGCTACGAGCAGTACTTC.

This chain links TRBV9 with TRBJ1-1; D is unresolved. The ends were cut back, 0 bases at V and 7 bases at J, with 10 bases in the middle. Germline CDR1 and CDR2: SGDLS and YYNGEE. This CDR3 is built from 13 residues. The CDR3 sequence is CASSVGAEGEAFF. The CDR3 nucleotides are TGTGCCAGCAGCGTAGGGGCAGAGGGTGAAGCTTTCTTT.

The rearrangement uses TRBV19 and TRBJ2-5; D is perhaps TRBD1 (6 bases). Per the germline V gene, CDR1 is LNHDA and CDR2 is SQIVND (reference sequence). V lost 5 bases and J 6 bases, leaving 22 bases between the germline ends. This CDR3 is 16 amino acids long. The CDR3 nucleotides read TGTGCCAGTAGTCCAGGACCAGGGACACCGTCGAAGACCCAGTACTTC. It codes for CASSPGPGTPSKTQYF.

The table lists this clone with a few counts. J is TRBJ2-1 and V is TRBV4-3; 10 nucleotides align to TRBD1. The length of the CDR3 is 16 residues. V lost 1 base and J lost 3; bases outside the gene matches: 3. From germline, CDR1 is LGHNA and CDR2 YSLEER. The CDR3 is CASSQATGGSYNEQFF. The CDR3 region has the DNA TGCGCCAGCAGCCAAGCGACAGGGGGCAGCTACAATGAGCAGTTCTTC.

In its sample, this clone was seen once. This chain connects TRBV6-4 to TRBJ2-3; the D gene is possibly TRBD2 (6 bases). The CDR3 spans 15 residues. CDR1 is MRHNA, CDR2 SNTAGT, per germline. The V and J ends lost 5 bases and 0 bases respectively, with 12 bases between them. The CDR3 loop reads CASSPIAASTDTQYF. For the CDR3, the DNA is TGTGCCAGCAGTCCTATAGCGGCTAGCACAGATACGCAGTATTTT.

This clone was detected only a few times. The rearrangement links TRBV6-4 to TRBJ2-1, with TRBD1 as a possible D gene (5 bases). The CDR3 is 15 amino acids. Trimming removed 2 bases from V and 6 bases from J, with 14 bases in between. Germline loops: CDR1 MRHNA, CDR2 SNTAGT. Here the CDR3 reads CASSDRGEGANEQFF. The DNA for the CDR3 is TGTGCCAGCAGTGACAGAGGAGAAGGGGCCAATGAGCAGTTCTTC.

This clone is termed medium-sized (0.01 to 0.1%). CDR3: CASSQNMGLEAFF. The CDR3 DNA reads TGCGCCAGCAGCCAAAATATGGGGCTTGAAGCTTTCTTT. The V and J genes are TRBV4-3 and TRBJ1-1, with a tentative D call TRBD1 (5 bases). The V end was cut by 2 bases, the J end by 7 bases, with 11 bases between. This CDR3 contains 13 residues. Germline CDR1 LGHNA, CDR2 YSLEER.

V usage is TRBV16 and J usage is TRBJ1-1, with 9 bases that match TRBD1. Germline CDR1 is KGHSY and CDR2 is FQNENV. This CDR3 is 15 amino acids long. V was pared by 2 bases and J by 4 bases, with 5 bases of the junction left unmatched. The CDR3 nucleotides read TGTGCCAGCAGCCAACCTGACAGGGGGTCCACTGAAGCTTTCTTT. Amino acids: CASSQPDRGSTEAFF.

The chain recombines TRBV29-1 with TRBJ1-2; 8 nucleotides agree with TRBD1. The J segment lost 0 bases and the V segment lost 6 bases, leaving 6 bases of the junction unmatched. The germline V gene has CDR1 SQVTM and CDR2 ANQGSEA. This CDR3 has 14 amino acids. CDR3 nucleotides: TGCAGCGTCCTGCGGACAGGGCCTAACTATGGCTACACCTTC. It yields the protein CSVLRTGPNYGYTF.

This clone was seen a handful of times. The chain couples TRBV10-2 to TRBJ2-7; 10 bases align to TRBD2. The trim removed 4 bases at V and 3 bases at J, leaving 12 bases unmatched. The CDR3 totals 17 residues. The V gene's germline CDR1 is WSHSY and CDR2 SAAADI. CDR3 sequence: CASSGGSDSGGIYEQYF. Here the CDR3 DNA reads TGCGCCAGCAGTGGTGGTTCGGATAGCGGGGGGATCTACGAGCAGTACTTC.

CDR3 sequence reads: CASSYGELGYEQYF. In DNA, the CDR3 is TGTGCCAGCAGTTATGGGGAGTTGGGGTACGAGCAGTACTTC. This chain joins TRBV6-5 and TRBJ2-7; possibly TRBD2 for D (5 bases). Trimming took off 3 bases at V and 4 bases at J, with 13 bases between the two ends. Per the germline V gene, CDR1 is MNHEY and CDR2 is SVGAGI. CDR3 length: 14 amino acids.

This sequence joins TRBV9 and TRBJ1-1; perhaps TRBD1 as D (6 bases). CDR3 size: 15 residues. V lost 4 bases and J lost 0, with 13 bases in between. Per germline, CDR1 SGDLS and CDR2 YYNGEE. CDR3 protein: CASSPRGILNTEAFF. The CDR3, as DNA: TGTGCCAGCAGCCCTAGGGGGATCTTGAACACTGAAGCTTTCTTT.